Presented here are 24 T cell receptor beta chains from one specimen sequenced in a study of CD8+ T cells in alopecia areata. It was cDNA, reverse transcribed from extracted RNA, that served as the sequencing template. TCRdb keeps only in-frame clones here, not all; method: immunoSEQ multiplex PCR. The sample records 100,000 to 150,000 clones, more than 30% being singletons. The specimen sequenced was CD4+ T cells sorted from blood. These receptors all come from a human donor with alopecia areata.

This clone occurred a few times. The chain is built from TRBV29-1 and TRBJ2-2; D may be TRBD1 (6 bases). CDR1 SQVTM and CDR2 ANQGSEA come from the germline V gene. CDR3 length: 15 residues. V gave up 4 bases and J gave up 6 bases, with 18 bases separating them. CDR3 region: CSVGRTGTIAGELFF. The DNA for the CDR3 is TGCAGCGTTGGACGCACCGGGACAATTGCCGGGGAGCTGTTTTTT.

In its sample, this clone was seen many times. This rearrangement joins TRBV2 to TRBJ2-3; 7 bases agree with TRBD2. Trimming took 10 bases from V and 2 from J; bases not matched to a gene: 6. Germline values: CDR1 SNHLY, CDR2 FYNNEI. The CDR3 totals 13 residues. In nucleotides, the CDR3 is TGTGCCACCCGGGGGGATTACACAGATACGCAGTATTTT. Protein: CATRGDYTDTQYF.

This sequence joins TRBV4-2 and TRBJ1-2; TRBD1 agrees at 7 bases. Trimming took 1 base from V and 2 from J; bases not matched to a gene: 7. The CDR3 consists of 16 residues. From germline, CDR1 is LGHNA and CDR2 YNFKEQ. The CDR3 loop is CASSQGVRDRNYGYTF. The CDR3 DNA reads as TGTGCCAGCAGCCAAGGAGTCCGGGACAGAAACTATGGCTACACCTTC.

This chain links TRBV5-1 with TRBJ2-3, with D perhaps TRBD2 (7 bases). Germline-derived CDR1 and CDR2 are SGHRS and YFSETQ. The CDR3 spans 14 residues. Trimming left V 2 bases short and J 8 bases short, with 15 bases between. This CDR3 reads CASSLREGDGTQYF. The DNA of the CDR3 is TGCGCCAGCAGCTTAAGGGAGGGGGATGGTACGCAGTATTTT.

V usage is TRBV29-1 and J usage is TRBJ1-4; D unclear. The CDR3 is made up of 15 amino acids. Germline V gene sequence: CDR1 SQVTM, CDR2 ANQGSEA. V lost 6 bases and J lost 3, with 17 bases in between. CDR3 loop: CSVRTEGFSNEKLFF. The CDR3 DNA is TGCAGCGTGAGGACGGAGGGCTTTTCTAATGAAAAACTGTTTTTT. Together with reference TRBV29-1 and TRBJ1-4, the CDR3 gives the full variable domain: SAVISQKPSRDICQRGTSLTIQCQVDSQVTMMFWYRQQPGQSLTLIATANQGSEATYESGFVIDKFPISRPNLTFSTLTVSNMSPEDSSIYLCSVRTEGFSNEKLFFGSGTQLSVL.

V usage is TRBV29-1 and J usage is TRBJ1-1; D is unresolved. This CDR3 is 15 amino acids long. V shed 8 bases and J shed 1 base, with 20 bases lying between them. The germline V gene encodes CDR1 SQVTM and CDR2 ANQGSEA. CDR3 region: CSSSGQPPRNTEAFF. The CDR3 bases are TGCAGCTCCAGTGGGCAACCGCCGCGGAACACTGAAGCTTTCTTT.

This clone appeared many times. The rearrangement uses TRBV18 and TRBJ1-5; D is uncertain. Looked up from germline, CDR1 is KGHSH and CDR2 is LQKENI. Between the trimmed V and J ends, which lost 4 bases and 3 bases, there was a span of 13 bases. This CDR3 region has 15 residues. CDR3 sequence: CASSLTDGYNQPQHF. The CDR3 nucleotides read TGTGCCAGCTCACTAACGGACGGGTACAATCAGCCCCAGCATTTT.

There are a few counts of this clone. CDR3 in amino acids: CSVPGTSGALTDTQYF. For the CDR3, the DNA is TGCAGCGTTCCCGGGACTAGCGGGGCCCTCACAGATACGCAGTATTTT. The gene calls are TRBV29-1 and TRBJ2-3; 13 positions agree with TRBD2. The CDR3 is 16 residues long. With V trimmed by 5 bases and J by 2 bases, 7 bases remained unmatched. Germline V gene data show CDR1 as SQVTM and CDR2 as ANQGSEA.

The CDR3 sequence is CASSSGTSGRSEQFF. The CDR3 DNA reads TGCGCCAGCAGCTCCGGGACTAGCGGGAGGAGTGAGCAGTTCTTC. The chain joins TRBV5-1 to TRBJ2-1; TRBD2 aligns across 15 bases. Losses at the gene ends were 3 bases for V and 9 bases for J; bases not matched to a gene: 4. This CDR3 is built from 15 residues. CDR1 SGHRS and CDR2 YFSETQ come from the germline V gene.

The chain joins TRBV7-2 to TRBJ2-5; tentatively, D is TRBD1 (6 bases). The CDR3 is 14 amino acids. The germline gives CDR1 SGHTA, CDR2 FQGNSA. The V and J ends lost 5 bases and 5 bases respectively, with 15 bases between them. The CDR3 nucleotides are TGTGCCAGCAGCAAAACAGGGCTGGGGGAGACCCAGTACTTC. It translates to CASSKTGLGETQYF. Together with reference TRBV7-2 and TRBJ2-5, the CDR3 gives the full variable domain: GAGVSQSPSNKVTEKGKDVELRCDPISGHTALYWYRQSLGQGLEFLIYFQGNSAPDKSGLPSDRFSAERTGGSVSTLTIQRTQQEDSAVYLCASSKTGLGETQYFGPGTRLLVL.

The CDR3 DNA reads TGCGCCAGCAGCTTGGGAACAACTAACTATGGCTACACCTTC. It yields the protein CASSLGTTNYGYTF. The V and J genes are TRBV5-1 and TRBJ1-2; no definite D call. V dropped 0 bases and J dropped 0 bases, with 6 bases sitting between them. Germline V gene data show CDR1 as SGHRS and CDR2 as YFSETQ. This CDR3 is 14 amino acids long.

The chain uses TRBV29-1 and TRBJ2-7; 8 nucleotides align to TRBD2. The CDR3 loop spans 13 amino acids. Germline lookup yields CDR1 SQVTM and CDR2 ANQGSEA. V lost 4 bases to trimming and J lost 0 bases; unmatched junction nucleotides: 2. The CDR3 protein is CSVVAGSSYEQYF. The CDR3 region has the DNA TGCAGCGTTGTAGCGGGGAGCTCCTACGAGCAGTACTTC.

This clone has just a few counts. The V call is TRBV7-3, the J call TRBJ2-1; D perhaps matches TRBD2 (6 bases). The V end was cut by 5 bases, the J end by 4 bases, with 12 bases between. Germline V gene data show CDR1 as SGHTA and CDR2 as FQGTGA. The CDR3 is made up of 14 amino acids. CDR3 DNA sequence: TGTGCCAGCAGCCCGAGGGCGGGATACAATGAGCAGTTCTTC. Amino acids: CASSPRAGYNEQFF. Filled out from reference TRBV7-3 and TRBJ2-1, the complete variable domain reads GAGVSQTPSNKVTEKGKYVELRCDPISGHTALYWYRQSLGQGPEFLIYFQGTGAADDSGLPNDRFFAVRPEGSVSTLKIQRTERGDSAVYLCASSPRAGYNEQFFGPGTRLTVL.

The rearrangement joins TRBV30 to TRBJ2-3, with a tentative D call TRBD2 (5 bases). This CDR3 contains 14 residues. The V and J ends lost 5 bases and 6 bases respectively, with 18 bases between them. Germline V gene sequence: CDR1 GTSNPN, CDR2 SVGIG (reference sequence). The CDR3: CAWGPAGPGDTQYF. DNA of the CDR3: TGTGCCTGGGGGCCCGCCGGGCCGGGGGATACGCAGTATTTT.

This clone was counted a single time. The chain employs TRBV20-1 and TRBJ1-2, with TRBD1 matching over 8 bases. Germline lookup yields CDR1 DFQATT and CDR2 SNEGSKA (reference sequence). The CDR3 runs 11 residues. As DNA, the CDR3 is TGCAGACCGACAGGGGACTATGGCTACACCTTC. It yields the protein CRPTGDYGYTF.

The chain is built from TRBV5-6 and TRBJ2-1; 7 bases agree with TRBD1. There are 16 residues in the CDR3. Germline assignment: CDR1 SGHDT and CDR2 YYEEEE. V gave up 4 bases and J gave up 3 bases; unmatched junction bases: 10. The CDR3 bases are TGTGCCAGCAGCCGTTTGACAGGGAACATCTACAATGAGCAGTTCTTC. Translation gives CASSRLTGNIYNEQFF.

The count of this clone is one. This rearrangement joins TRBV20-1 to TRBJ1-1; D call uncertain. Germline assignment: CDR1 DFQATT and CDR2 SNEGSKA (reference sequence). The CDR3 contains 11 residues. The V end was cut by 1 base, the J end by 7 bases, with 7 bases between. The CDR3 protein is CSARVDGEAFF. CDR3 bases: TGCAGTGCTAGAGTCGATGGTGAAGCTTTCTTT.

The V call is TRBV29-1, the J call TRBJ1-2; D possibly corresponds to TRBD1 (5 bases). The CDR3 is 12 residues long. Germline V gene lookup returns CDR1 SQVTM and CDR2 ANQGSEA. V shed 7 bases and J shed 7 bases, with 16 bases lying between them. The CDR3 DNA reads as TGCAGCGCTGGGGGGGTCTCTGCTGGCTACACCTTC. It encodes CSAGGVSAGYTF.

The J gene is TRBJ1-5, the V gene TRBV6-1; D ambiguous. The CDR3 has 13 residues. CDR1 and CDR2 (germline): MNHNS, SASEGT. The V end was cut by 4 bases, the J end by 7 bases, with 11 bases between. The CDR3 DNA sequence: TGTGCCAGCAGTGCCCACTTAGCGCAGCCCCAGCATTTT. This translates into CASSAHLAQPQHF.

CDR3: CASSLVDTGERPPSFF. The CDR3 nucleotides are TGCGCCAGCAGCCTAGTTGACACAGGGGAGCGCCCTCCCTCCTTCTTT. The gene calls are TRBV4-1 and TRBJ1-1, with 7 bases matching TRBD1. The V and J ends lost 4 bases and 14 bases, in that order; junction bases with no gene match: 22. This CDR3 is 16 amino acids long. Germline V gene lookup returns CDR1 MGHRA and CDR2 YSYEKL.

With respect to this clone: Within the sample, other DNA sequences also encode this same CDR3. This chain uses TRBV29-1 with TRBJ1-5, with 10 bases identical to TRBD1. This CDR3 is built from 13 residues. The V gene end was trimmed by 7 bases and the J gene end by 2 bases; junction bases not matched to a gene: 2. The germline gives CDR1 SQVTM, CDR2 ANQGSEA. The DNA of the CDR3 is TGCAGCGCAGGACAGGGGGGCAATCAGCCCCAGCATTTT. The encoded protein is CSAGQGGNQPQHF.

This chain links TRBV11-2 with TRBJ2-1; 8 nucleotides match TRBD2. J lost 9 bases, V lost 2 bases, and 9 bases had no gene match. Germline CDR1 reads SGHAT; CDR2 reads FQNNGV. The CDR3 spans 15 residues. The CDR3, as DNA: TGTGCCAGCAGCTTACTCTCCGGGGGGGTTACTGAGCAGTTCTTC. Its translation is CASSLLSGGVTEQFF.

This clone turned up a few times. The chain carries TRBV5-1 and TRBJ1-2; the D gene is possibly TRBD1 (6 bases). The CDR3 has 16 residues. Germline lookup yields CDR1 SGHRS and CDR2 YFSETQ. Trimming stripped 6 bases from V and 6 bases from J, with 24 bases between. CDR3 loop: CASNDRHSGFGNGYTF. CDR3 bases: TGCGCCAGCAACGACAGGCACAGTGGCTTTGGAAATGGCTACACCTTC.

This clone has a single count. The J gene is TRBJ2-1, the V gene TRBV4-3, with 9 bases matching TRBD1. CDR3 length equals 17 residues. The germline V gene encodes CDR1 LGHNA and CDR2 YSLEER. The V and J ends lost 6 bases and 5 bases, in that order; junction bases with no gene match: 14. CDR3 sequence (DNA): TGCGCCAGCAGGCAGCACCTTACAGGGGGCGGAAACAATGAGCAGTTCTTC. The encoded protein is CASRQHLTGGGNNEQFF.